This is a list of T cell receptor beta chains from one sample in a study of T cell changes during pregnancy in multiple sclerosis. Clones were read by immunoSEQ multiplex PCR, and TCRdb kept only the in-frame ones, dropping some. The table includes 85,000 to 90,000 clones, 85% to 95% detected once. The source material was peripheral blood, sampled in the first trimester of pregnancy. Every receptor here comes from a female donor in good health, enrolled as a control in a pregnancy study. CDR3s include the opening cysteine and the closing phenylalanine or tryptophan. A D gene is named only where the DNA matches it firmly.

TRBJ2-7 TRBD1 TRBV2 TGTGCCAGCAGGACCGGGACAGGGGTGTACGAGCAGTACTTC CASRTGTGVYEQYF
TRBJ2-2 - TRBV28 TGTGCCAGCTATTTCAGGACCGGGGAGCTGTTTTTT CASYFRTGELFF
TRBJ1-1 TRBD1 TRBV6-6 TGTGCCAGCAGTTCGACAGGGGGGAACACTGAAGCTTTCTTT CASSSTGGNTEAFF
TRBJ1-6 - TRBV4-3 TGCGCCAGCAGCCAAGACTTGTCAGGGGCACGGGGTTCACCCCTCCACTTT CASSQDLSGARGSPLHF
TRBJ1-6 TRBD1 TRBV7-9 TGTGCCAGCAAGGGGACAGGGGGAAGTTCACCCCTCCACTTT CASKGTGGSSPLHF
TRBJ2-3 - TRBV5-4 TGTGCCAGCAGCAGGGGATCCTCCTACACAGATACGCAGTATTTT CASSRGSSYTDTQYF
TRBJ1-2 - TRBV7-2 TGTGCCAGCAGGAAAGATACAGGGTACTATGGCTACACCTTC CASRKDTGYYGYTF
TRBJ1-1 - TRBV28 TGTGCCAGCAGTTTAGGGGGGTGGGACACTGAAGCTTTCTTT CASSLGGWDTEAFF
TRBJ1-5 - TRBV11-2 TGTGCCAGCAGCTCCCAGGCAGGGAGCAATCAGCCCCAGCATTTT CASSSQAGSNQPQHF
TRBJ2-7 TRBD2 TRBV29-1 TGCAGCATAAGGACTAGCGGGGGGGCCTACGAGCAGTACTTC CSIRTSGGAYEQYF
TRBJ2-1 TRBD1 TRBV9 TGTGCCAGCACCCCCGGACAGGGCCTTTTTAACAATGAGCAGTTCTTC CASTPGQGLFNNEQFF
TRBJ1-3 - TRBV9 TGTGCCAGCAGCGTGGGCAACTCTGGAAACACCATATATTTT CASSVGNSGNTIYF
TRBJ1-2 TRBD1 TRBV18 TGTGCCAGCTCACCACTCGGGACAGTCTATGGCTACACCTTC CASSPLGTVYGYTF
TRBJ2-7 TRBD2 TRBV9 TGTGCCAGCAGCCTTACGGGGGGGACAAGTTACGAGCAGTACTTC CASSLTGGTSYEQYF
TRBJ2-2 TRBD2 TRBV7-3 TGTGCCAGCAGCCTAGCGGGGTCTGGAAACACCGGGGAGCTGTTTTTT CASSLAGSGNTGELFF
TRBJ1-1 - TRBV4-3 TGCGCCAGCAGCCTACAATTCAGGGCAGGGGAAGCTTTCTTT CASSLQFRAGEAFF
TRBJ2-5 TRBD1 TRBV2 TGTGCCAGCAGCAAAGCCGGGACAGGGGCCCAAGAGACCCAGTACTTC CASSKAGTGAQETQYF
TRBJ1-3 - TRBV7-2 TGTGCCAGCAGCTTTGGCAGTAACTCTGGAAACACCATATATTTT CASSFGSNSGNTIYF
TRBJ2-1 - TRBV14 TGTGCCAGCAGCCAAGATCCCGACAATGAGCAGTTCTTC CASSQDPDNEQFF